The rows below give T cell receptor beta chains drawn from one sample of a study of vaccination effects on CD4 cells after COVID-19. Antigens for these TCRs are unknown. Clones were read by immunoSEQ multiplex PCR, and TCRdb kept only the in-frame ones, dropping some. The sample contains about 60,000 clones, 81% of which appear only once. The sequenced sample was CD4+ T cells from PBMCs cultured with HCoV-229E spike peptides, obtained before COVID-19 vaccination. All receptors come from a human donor who received a COVID-19 vaccine. Each CDR3 is given without its conserved first and last residue. Only part of the rows carry a size: once, few, many, or a class if the clone is expanded.

clone size	J gene	V gene	CDR3 protein
.	TRBJ2-3	TRBV2	ASSPWAGGARDTQY
.	TRBJ1-1	TRBV6-6	ASRRGEDEAF
.	TRBJ1-2	TRBV5-8	ASSGGPWLIGYGYT
.	TRBJ2-1	TRBV5-1	ASSRQGNNEQF
.	TRBJ2-6	TRBV24-1	ATSDRTSGANVLT
.	TRBJ1-6	TRBV3-1/TRBV3-2	ASSQYSQGARSPLH
.	TRBJ1-6	TRBV14	ASSQELNSPLH
.	TRBJ1-2	TRBV5-8	ASSLTPATHYGYT
once	TRBJ2-2	TRBV6-5	ASRSRTRNSGELF
.	TRBJ2-1	TRBV28	ASGQPNGFL
once	TRBJ2-5	TRBV5-1	ASSWGDRGQQETQY
.	TRBJ1-4	TRBV7-8	ASSSGVTALF